This passage covers 8 T cell receptor beta chains from one sample sequenced in a study of tumor-infiltrating lymphocytes in localized non-small cell lung cancer. This table comes from immunoSEQ multiplex PCR, and its TCRdb copy is limited to in-frame clones, with some not included. The profile shows some 10,000 clones, about 60% of them singletons. Specimen: uninvolved lung tissue not adjacent to the tumor. The receptor set was obtained from a human donor with non-small cell lung cancer.

This chain joins TRBV19 and TRBJ2-7; no definite D call. Germline V gene sequence: CDR1 LNHDA, CDR2 SQIVND (reference sequence). The ends were cut back, 5 bases at V and 0 bases at J, with 8 bases in the middle. The CDR3 spans 13 residues. The CDR3 bases are TGTGCCAGTAGTTTACGAGGCTCCTACGAGCAGTACTTC. Its protein is CASSLRGSYEQYF.

The chain employs TRBV6-6 and TRBJ1-5; unclear D gene. Germline CDR1 is MNHNY and CDR2 is SVGAGI (reference sequence). With 5 bases removed from V and 2 bases from J, the gap between germline ends came to 7 bases. The CDR3 is made up of 13 amino acids. In nucleotides, the CDR3 is TGTGCCAGCAGTAAGGACGGCAATCAGCCCCAGCATTTT. This encodes CASSKDGNQPQHF.

This chain connects TRBV9 to TRBJ2-5; 16 bases are a match to TRBD2. CDR3 length: 17 residues. V shed 3 bases and J 5 bases; nucleotides not matched to a gene: 7. Germline loops: CDR1 SGDLS, CDR2 YYNGEE. This chain's CDR3 is CASSAGTSGGAGETQYF. The CDR3 nucleotides read TGTGCCAGCAGCGCCGGGACTAGCGGGGGGGCCGGGGAGACCCAGTACTTC.

The V and J genes are TRBV7-2 and TRBJ2-7; the match to TRBD2 covers 8 bases. From germline, CDR1 is SGHTA and CDR2 FQGNSA. The CDR3 consists of 19 residues. J lost 0 bases, V lost 5 bases, and 18 bases had no gene match. CDR3 region: CASSLRGSGVYQRSYEQYF. CDR3 DNA sequence: TGTGCCAGCAGCCTCCGGGGTAGCGGGGTGTATCAACGCTCCTACGAGCAGTACTTC.

This chain joins TRBV7-6 and TRBJ2-3; 9 nucleotides align to TRBD1. This CDR3 comprises 14 residues. Unmatched junction bases numbered 7, after V lost 6 bases and J lost 6 bases. From germline, CDR1 is SGHVS and CDR2 FNYEAQ. The CDR3 DNA reads as TGTGCCAGCAGGGCACAGGGGGCGGTGGATACGCAGTATTTT. Residues: CASRAQGAVDTQYF.

This clone turned up a few times. This chain uses TRBV9 with TRBJ2-7, with D perhaps matching TRBD1 or TRBD2 (5 bases each). Germline values: CDR1 SGDLS, CDR2 YYNGEE. V shed 0 bases and J shed 3 bases, with 22 bases lying between them. CDR3 length: 18 amino acids. For the CDR3, the DNA is TGTGCCAGCAGCGTAGGAGATGGGGGTCCGGGGATTCTCTACGAGCAGTACTTC. Translation: CASSVGDGGPGILYEQYF.

The rearrangement uses TRBV11-2 and TRBJ2-5; 12 positions match TRBD2. The junction had 8 bases not matched to a gene; V was cut back by 5 bases and J by 7 bases. CDR1 and CDR2 from the germline V gene are SGHAT and FQNNGV. The CDR3 is 15 amino acids. The CDR3 spells CASSPPKLAGGTQYF. In DNA form, the CDR3 reads TGTGCCAGCAGCCCGCCCAAACTAGCGGGGGGGACCCAGTACTTC. Combining the CDR3 with reference TRBV11-2 and TRBJ2-5 gives the whole variable domain EAGVAQSPRYKIIEKRQSVAFWCNPISGHATLYWYQQILGQGPKLLIQFQNNGVVDDSQLPKDRFSAERLKGVDSTLKIQPAKLEDSAVYLCASSPPKLAGGTQYFGPGTRLLVL.

V and J are TRBV29-1 and TRBJ2-2; 10 bases are a match to TRBD1. With 4 bases clipped from V and 3 bases from J, the junction kept 2 bases outside the gene matches. The germline CDR1 and CDR2 sequences are SQVTM and ANQGSEA. The CDR3 spans 14 residues. The DNA for the CDR3 is TGCAGCGTTGCCGGGACAGGGGACACCGGGGAGCTGTTTTTT. This codes for CSVAGTGDTGELFF.